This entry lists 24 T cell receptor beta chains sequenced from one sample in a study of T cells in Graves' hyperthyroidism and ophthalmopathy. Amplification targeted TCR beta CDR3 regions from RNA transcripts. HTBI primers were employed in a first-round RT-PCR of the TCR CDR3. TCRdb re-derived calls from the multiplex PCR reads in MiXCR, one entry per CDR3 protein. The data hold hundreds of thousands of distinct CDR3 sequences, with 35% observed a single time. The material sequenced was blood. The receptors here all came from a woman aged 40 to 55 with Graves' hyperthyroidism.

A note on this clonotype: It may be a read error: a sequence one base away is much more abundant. CDR3 in DNA: TGTGCCAGTAGTCCAACCAAGGCCAGTAAGCCCCAGCATTTT. Protein product: CASSPTKASKPQHF. The gene calls are TRBV19 and TRBJ1-5; D remains unclear. The CDR3 has 14 residues. Germline V gene lookup returns CDR1 LNHDA and CDR2 SQIVND (reference sequence). Deletions cut 5 bases from V and 8 bases from J, with 16 bases between.

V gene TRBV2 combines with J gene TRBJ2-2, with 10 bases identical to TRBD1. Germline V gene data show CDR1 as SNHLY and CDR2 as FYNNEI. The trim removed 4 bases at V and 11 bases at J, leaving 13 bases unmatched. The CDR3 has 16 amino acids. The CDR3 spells CASSGTGGPSYNELFF. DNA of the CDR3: TGTGCCAGCAGTGGGACAGGGGGTCCATCCTACAATGAGCTGTTTTTT.

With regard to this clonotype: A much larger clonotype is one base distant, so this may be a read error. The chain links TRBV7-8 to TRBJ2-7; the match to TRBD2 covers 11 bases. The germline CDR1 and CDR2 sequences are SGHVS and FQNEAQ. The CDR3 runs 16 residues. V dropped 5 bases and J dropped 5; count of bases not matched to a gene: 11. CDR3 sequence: CASSPTGASGRNEQYF. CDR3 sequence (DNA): TGTGCCAGCAGCCCAACCGGGGCTAGCGGGAGGAACGAGCAGTACTTC.

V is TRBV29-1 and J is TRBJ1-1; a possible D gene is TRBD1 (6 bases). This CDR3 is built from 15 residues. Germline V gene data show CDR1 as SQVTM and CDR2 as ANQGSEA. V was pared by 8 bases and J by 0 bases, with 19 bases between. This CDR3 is CSQGIRGRMNTEAFF. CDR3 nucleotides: TGCAGCCAAGGGATCAGGGGCAGGATGAACACTGAAGCTTTCTTT.

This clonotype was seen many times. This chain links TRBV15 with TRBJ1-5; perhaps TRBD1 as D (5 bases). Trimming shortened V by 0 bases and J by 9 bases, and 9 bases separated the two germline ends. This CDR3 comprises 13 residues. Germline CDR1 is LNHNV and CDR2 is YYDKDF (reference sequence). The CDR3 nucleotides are TGTGCCACCAGCAGAGATCGAGGGACGCCCCAGCATTTT. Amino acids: CATSRDRGTPQHF.

The CDR3 nucleotides read TGTGCCAGCAGTGAAACTCCTTCTGGTGACAGGGGGATGGATCAGCCCCAGCATTTT. It is translated as CASSETPSGDRGMDQPQHF. The chain recombines TRBV6-5 with TRBJ1-5; TRBD1 matches 9 bases. The CDR3 totals 19 residues. Trimming cost V 5 bases and J 5 bases; bases outside gene matches: 19. CDR1 is MNHEY, CDR2 SVGAGI, per germline.

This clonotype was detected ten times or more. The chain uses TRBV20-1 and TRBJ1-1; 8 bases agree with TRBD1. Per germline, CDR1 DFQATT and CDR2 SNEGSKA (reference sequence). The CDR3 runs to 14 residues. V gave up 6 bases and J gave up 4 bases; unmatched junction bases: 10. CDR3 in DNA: TGCAGTGCCCCTAAGGGACAGGTGTTCACTGAAGCTTTCTTT. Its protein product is CSAPKGQVFTEAFF.

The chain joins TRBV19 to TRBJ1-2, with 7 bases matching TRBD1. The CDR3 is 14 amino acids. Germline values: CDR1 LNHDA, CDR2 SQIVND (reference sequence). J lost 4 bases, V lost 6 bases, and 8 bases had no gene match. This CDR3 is CASRRRDRFYGYTF. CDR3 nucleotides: TGTGCCAGTAGACGCCGGGACAGATTCTATGGCTACACCTTC.

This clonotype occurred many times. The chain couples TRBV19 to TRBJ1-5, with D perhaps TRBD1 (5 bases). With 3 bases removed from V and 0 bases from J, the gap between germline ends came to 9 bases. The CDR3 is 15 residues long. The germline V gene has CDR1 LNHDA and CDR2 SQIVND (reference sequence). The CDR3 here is CASSITGDSNQPQHF. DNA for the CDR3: TGTGCCAGTAGTATCACGGGGGATAGCAATCAGCCCCAGCATTTT.

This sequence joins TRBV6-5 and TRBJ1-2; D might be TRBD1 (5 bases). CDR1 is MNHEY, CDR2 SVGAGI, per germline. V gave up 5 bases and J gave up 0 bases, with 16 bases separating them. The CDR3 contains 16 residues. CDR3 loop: CASSLPWDGANYGYTF. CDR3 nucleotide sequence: TGTGCCAGCAGTCTACCTTGGGACGGAGCTAACTATGGCTACACCTTC.

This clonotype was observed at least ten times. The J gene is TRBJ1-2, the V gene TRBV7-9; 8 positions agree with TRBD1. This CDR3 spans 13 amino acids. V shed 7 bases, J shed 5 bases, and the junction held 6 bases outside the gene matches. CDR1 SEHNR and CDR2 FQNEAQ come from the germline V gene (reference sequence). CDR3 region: CASTGQGGYGYTF. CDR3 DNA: TGTGCCAGCACCGGACAGGGCGGATATGGCTACACCTTC.

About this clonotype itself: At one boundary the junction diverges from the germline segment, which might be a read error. CDR3 DNA: TGTGCCAGCAGTCACAGGGGATACGAGCAGTGCTTC. Translated: CASSHRGYEQCF. The chain joins TRBV6-5 to TRBJ2-7; 7 nucleotides match TRBD1. This CDR3 has 12 amino acids. Germline values: CDR1 MNHEY, CDR2 SVGAGI.

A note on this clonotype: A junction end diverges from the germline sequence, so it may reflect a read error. CDR3 bases: TGTGCTAGCAGCTTAGCTGCACAAAATACCGGGGAGCTGTTTTTT. This translates into CASSLAAQNTGELFF. The chain is built from TRBV7-7 and TRBJ2-2; D gene ambiguous. There are 15 residues in the CDR3. The germline V gene has CDR1 SSHAT and CDR2 FNYEAQ (reference sequence).

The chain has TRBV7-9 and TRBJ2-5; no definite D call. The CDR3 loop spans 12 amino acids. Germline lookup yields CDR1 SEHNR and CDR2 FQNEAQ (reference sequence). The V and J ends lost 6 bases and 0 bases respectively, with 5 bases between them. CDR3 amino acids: CASSFNQETQYF. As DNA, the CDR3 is TGTGCCAGCAGTTTCAACCAAGAGACCCAGTACTTC.

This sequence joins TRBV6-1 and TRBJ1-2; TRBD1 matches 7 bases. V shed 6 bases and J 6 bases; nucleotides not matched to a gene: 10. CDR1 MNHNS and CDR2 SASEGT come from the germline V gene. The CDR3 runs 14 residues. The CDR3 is CASRRGTDSNGYTF. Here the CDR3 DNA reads TGTGCCAGCAGACGCGGGACAGACTCTAATGGCTACACCTTC.

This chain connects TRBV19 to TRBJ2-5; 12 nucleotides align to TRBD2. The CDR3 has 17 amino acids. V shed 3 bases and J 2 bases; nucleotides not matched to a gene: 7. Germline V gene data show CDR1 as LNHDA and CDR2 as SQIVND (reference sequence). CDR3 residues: CASSITALAGGQETQYF. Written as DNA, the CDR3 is TGTGCCAGTAGTATTACCGCACTAGCGGGGGGACAAGAGACCCAGTACTTC.

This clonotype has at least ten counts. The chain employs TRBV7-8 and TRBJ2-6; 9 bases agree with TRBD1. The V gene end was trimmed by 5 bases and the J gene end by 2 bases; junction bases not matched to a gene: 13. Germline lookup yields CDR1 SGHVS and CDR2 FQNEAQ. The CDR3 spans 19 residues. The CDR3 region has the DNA TGTGCCAGCAGCGTTCCCCCACCCACAGGGGGCCCTGGGGCCAACGTCCTGACTTTC. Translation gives CASSVPPPTGGPGANVLTF.

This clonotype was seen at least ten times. CDR3 region: CASSLRGVGGQPQHF. CDR3 bases: TGTGCCAGCAGCTTACGGGGGGTGGGAGGGCAGCCCCAGCATTTT. V usage is TRBV13 and J usage is TRBJ1-5; D perhaps matches TRBD1 (5 bases). Germline-derived CDR1 and CDR2 are PRHDT and FYEKMQ (reference sequence). V lost 2 bases and J 7 bases, leaving 15 bases between the germline ends. The CDR3 is 15 amino acids.

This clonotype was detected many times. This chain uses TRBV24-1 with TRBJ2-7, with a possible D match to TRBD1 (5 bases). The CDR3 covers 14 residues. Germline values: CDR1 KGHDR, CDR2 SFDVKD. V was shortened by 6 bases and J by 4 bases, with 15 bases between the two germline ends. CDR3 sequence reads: CATSSSGQLYEQYF. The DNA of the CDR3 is TGTGCCACCAGTTCAAGTGGACAACTTTACGAGCAGTACTTC.

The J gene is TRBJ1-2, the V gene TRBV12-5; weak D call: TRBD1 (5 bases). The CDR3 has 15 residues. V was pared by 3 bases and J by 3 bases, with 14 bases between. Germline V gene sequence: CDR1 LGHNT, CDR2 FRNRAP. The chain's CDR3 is CASGLNVGAHYGYTF. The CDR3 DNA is TGTGCTAGTGGTTTAAATGTCGGGGCGCACTATGGCTACACCTTC.

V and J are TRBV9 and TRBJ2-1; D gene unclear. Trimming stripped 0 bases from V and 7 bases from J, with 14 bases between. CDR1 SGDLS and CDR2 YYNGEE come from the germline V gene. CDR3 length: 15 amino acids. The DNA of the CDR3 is TGTGCCAGCAGCGTAGTGCCTGGGATGGGTAATGAGCAGTTCTTC. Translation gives CASSVVPGMGNEQFF.

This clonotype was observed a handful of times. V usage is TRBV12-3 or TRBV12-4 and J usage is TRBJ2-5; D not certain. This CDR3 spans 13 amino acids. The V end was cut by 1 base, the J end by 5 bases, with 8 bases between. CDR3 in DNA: TGTGCCAGCAGTTTAGTGGTTAGGGAGACCCAGTACTTC. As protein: CASSLVVRETQYF.

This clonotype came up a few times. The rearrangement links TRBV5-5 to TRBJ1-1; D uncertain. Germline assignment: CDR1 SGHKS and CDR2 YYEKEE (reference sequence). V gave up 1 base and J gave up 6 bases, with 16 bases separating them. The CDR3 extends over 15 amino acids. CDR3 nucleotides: TGTGCCAGCAGCTTGAGGGTAGGACGGTTCCCTGAAGCTTTCTTT. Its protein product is CASSLRVGRFPEAFF. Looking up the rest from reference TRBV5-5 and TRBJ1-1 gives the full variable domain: DAGVTQSPTHLIKTRGQQVTLRCSPISGHKSVSWYQQVLGQGPQFIFQYYEKEERGRGNFPDRFSARQFPNYSSELNVNALLLGDSALYLCASSLRVGRFPEAFFGQGTRLTVV.

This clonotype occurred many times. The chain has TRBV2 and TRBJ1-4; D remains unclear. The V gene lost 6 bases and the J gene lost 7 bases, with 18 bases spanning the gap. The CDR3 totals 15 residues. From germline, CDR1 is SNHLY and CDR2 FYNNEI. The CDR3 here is CASSHRAIRREKLFF. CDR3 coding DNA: TGTGCCAGCAGCCACCGGGCCATCAGGCGTGAAAAACTGTTTTTT.